This TCR beta chain was identified in a study of cytomegalovirus exposure and HLA in healthy donors. The length of the CDR3 is 14 residues. The V gene's germline CDR1 is SNHLY and CDR2 FYNNEI. V was shortened by 10 bases and J by 0 bases, with 15 bases between the two germline ends. The table came from immunoSEQ multiplex PCR; TCRdb's copy has only in-frame clones and leaves some out. The repertoire includes about 240,000 clones, around 87% of them detected once, and approximately 2.5% sits in the top ten. The sequencing sample was made of PBMCs. The clonotype was recovered from a man between 18 and 35 years old in good health and CMV-seronegative. The chain uses TRBV2 and TRBJ2-5, with D possibly TRBD2 on 7 matching bases. The CDR3 here is CATGGRTDQETQYF. CDR3 in DNA: TGTGCCACCGGGGGGAGGACAGACCAAGAGACCCAGTACTTC.